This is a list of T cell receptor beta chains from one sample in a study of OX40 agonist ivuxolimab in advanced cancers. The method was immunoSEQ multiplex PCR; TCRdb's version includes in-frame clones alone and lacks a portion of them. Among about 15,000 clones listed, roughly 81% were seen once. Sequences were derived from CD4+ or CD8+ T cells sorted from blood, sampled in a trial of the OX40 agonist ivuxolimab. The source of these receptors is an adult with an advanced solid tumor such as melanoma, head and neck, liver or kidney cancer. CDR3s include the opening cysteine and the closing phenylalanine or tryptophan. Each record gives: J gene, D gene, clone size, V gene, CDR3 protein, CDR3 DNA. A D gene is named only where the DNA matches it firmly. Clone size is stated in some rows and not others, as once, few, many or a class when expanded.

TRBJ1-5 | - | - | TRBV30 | CGGGGNQPQHF | TGTGGGGGGGGAGGGAATCAGCCCCAGCATTTT
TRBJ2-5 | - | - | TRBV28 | CASSPLGAAGTETQYF | TGTGCCAGCAGCCCTCTTGGGGCTGCGGGGACAGAGACCCAGTACTTC
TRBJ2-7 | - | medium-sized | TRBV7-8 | CASSLGGAYRVEQYF | TGTGCCAGCAGCTTAGGGGGGGCCTACCGGGTCGAGCAGTACTTC
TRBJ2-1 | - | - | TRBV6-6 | CASSYSSGDEQFF | TGTGCCAGCAGTTACTCGTCTGGGGATGAGCAGTTCTTC
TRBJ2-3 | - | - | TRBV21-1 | CASSKARGKGPDTQYF | TGTGCCAGCAGCAAAGCGAGGGGCAAGGGCCCAGATACGCAGTATTTT
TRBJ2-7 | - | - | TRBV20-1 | CSARASSEQYF | TGCAGTGCTAGAGCCTCATCCGAGCAGTACTTC
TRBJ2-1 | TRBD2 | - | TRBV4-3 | CASSQDSGGPREQFF | TGCGCCAGCAGCCAAGATAGCGGGGGACCTAGGGAGCAGTTCTTC
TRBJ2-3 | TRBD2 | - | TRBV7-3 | CASSLTSAGDTDTQYF | TGTGCCAGCAGCTTAACTTCGGCGGGAGACACAGATACGCAGTATTTT
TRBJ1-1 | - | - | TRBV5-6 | CASSHQTVEVVNTEAFF | TGTGCCAGCAGCCACCAGACAGTAGAGGTTGTGAACACTGAAGCTTTCTTT
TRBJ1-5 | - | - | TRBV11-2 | CASSLGGRNQPQHF | TGTGCCAGCAGCTTAGGGGGTCGCAATCAGCCCCAGCATTTT
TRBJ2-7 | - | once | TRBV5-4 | CASSLAPTPEQYF | TGTGCCAGCAGCTTGGCTCCGACTCCCGAGCAGTACTTC
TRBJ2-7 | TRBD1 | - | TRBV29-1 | CSVEGGTGDIGDEQYF | TGCAGCGTTGAAGGGGGGACAGGCGATATTGGGGACGAGCAGTACTTC
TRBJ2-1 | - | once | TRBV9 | CASSAFRGRSYNEQFF | TGTGCCAGCAGCGCCTTCCGGGGGCGCTCCTACAATGAGCAGTTCTTC
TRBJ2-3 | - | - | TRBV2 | CASSGGTDTQYF | TGTGCCAGCAGTGGGGGTACAGATACGCAGTATTTT
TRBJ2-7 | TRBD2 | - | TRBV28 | CASRGEGPYEQYF | TGTGCCAGCAGAGGGGAGGGGCCCTACGAGCAGTACTTC
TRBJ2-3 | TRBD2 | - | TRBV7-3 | CASSPTSGVRDTQYF | TGTGCCAGCAGCCCGACTAGCGGGGTCCGGGATACGCAGTATTTT
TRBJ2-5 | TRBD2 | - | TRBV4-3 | CASSQETSGAGGPQQTQYF | TGCGCCAGCAGCCAAGAAACTTCGGGCGCGGGAGGGCCTCAGCAGACCCAGTACTTC
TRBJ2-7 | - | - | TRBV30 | CAWSVLPSSYEQYF | TGTGCCTGGAGTGTACTCCCGAGCTCCTACGAGCAGTACTTC
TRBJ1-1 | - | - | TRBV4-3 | CASSQGVGGRLGTEAFF | TGCGCCAGCAGCCAAGGGGTCGGGGGCCGTTTGGGCACTGAAGCTTTCTTT
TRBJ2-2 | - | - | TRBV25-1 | CASSEPNTGELFF | TGTGCCAGCAGTGAACCTAACACCGGGGAGCTGTTTTTT
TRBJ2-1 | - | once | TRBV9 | CASSVEGRSYNEQFF | TGTGCCAGCAGCGTAGAGGGCCGTTCCTACAATGAGCAGTTCTTC
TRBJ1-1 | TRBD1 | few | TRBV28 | CASSGDRVDNTEAFF | TGTGCCAGCAGTGGGGACAGGGTCGATAACACTGAAGCTTTCTTT
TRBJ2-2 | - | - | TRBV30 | CAWTYGRGTGELFF | TGTGCCTGGACCTATGGGAGAGGCACCGGGGAGCTGTTTTTT
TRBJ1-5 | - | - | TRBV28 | CASSLSSQGFGNQPQHF | TGTGCCAGCAGTTTATCTTCCCAGGGATTCGGCAATCAGCCCCAGCATTTT
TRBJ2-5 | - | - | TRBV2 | CASTQGRGGLQETQYF | TGTGCCAGCACCCAAGGCCGCGGGGGCCTGCAAGAGACCCAGTACTTC
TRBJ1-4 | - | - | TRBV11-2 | CASSFPTTGATNEKLFF | TGTGCCAGCAGCTTTCCCACTACTGGTGCAACTAATGAAAAACTGTTTTTT
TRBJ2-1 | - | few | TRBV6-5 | CASSTDEPTRGWQFF | TGTGCCAGCAGTACGGACGAACCGACACGAGGATGGCAGTTCTTC
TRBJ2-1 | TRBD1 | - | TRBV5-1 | CASKGGTGFYNEQFF | TGCGCCAGCAAAGGCGGGACAGGGTTCTACAATGAGCAGTTCTTC
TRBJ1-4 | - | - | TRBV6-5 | CAGSLSGVREKLFF | TGTGCCGGCAGCCTCTCTGGAGTAAGGGAAAAACTGTTTTTT
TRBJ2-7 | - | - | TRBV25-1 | CASADGTDYEQYF | TGTGCCAGCGCGGATGGGACGGACTACGAGCAGTACTTC
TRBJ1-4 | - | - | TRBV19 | CASSMGLTNEKLFF | TGTGCCAGTAGTATGGGACTCACTAATGAAAAACTGTTTTTT
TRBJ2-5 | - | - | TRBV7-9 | CASSHAVGVEETQYF | TGTGCCAGCAGCCACGCCGTGGGGGTTGAGGAGACCCAGTACTTC
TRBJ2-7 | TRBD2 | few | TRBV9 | CASSVGGTSDEQYF | TGTGCCAGCAGCGTAGGTGGGACTAGTGACGAGCAGTACTTC
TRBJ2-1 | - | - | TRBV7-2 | CASSSLHSNEQFF | TGTGCCAGCAGTTCCCTCCACTCCAATGAGCAGTTCTTC
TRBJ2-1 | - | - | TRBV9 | CASSVDWASSYNEQFF | TGTGCCAGCAGCGTAGATTGGGCGAGCTCCTACAATGAGCAGTTCTTC
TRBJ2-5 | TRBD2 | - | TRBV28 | CASSFGGGYQETQYF | TGTGCCAGCAGTTTCGGGGGGGGGTACCAAGAGACCCAGTACTTC
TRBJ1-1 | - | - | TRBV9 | CASSVAGSGTEAFF | TGTGCCAGCAGCGTAGCTGGTTCCGGCACTGAAGCTTTCTTT
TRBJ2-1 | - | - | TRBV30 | CAWSVHVYEQFF | TGTGCCTGGAGTGTACATGTGTATGAGCAGTTCTTC
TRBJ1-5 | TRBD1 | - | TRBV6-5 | CASSRGQGGNQPQHF | TGTGCCAGCAGTAGAGGACAGGGAGGCAATCAGCCCCAGCATTTT
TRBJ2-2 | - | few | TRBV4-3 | CASSLEGDGELFF | TGCGCCAGCAGCCTGGAGGGGGACGGGGAGCTGTTTTTT
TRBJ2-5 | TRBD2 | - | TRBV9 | CASSRTSASGYQETQYF | TGTGCCAGCAGCCGGACGTCGGCTAGCGGGTACCAAGAGACCCAGTACTTC
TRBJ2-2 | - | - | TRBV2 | CASSEGTANTGELFF | TGTGCCAGCAGCGAGGGGACCGCCAACACCGGGGAGCTGTTTTTT
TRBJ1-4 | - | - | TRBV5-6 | CASSLYLDIRIEKLFF | TGTGCCAGCAGCTTGTATTTGGACATTCGAATTGAAAAACTGTTTTTT
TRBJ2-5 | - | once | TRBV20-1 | CSARPVTAQYF | TGCAGTGCTAGACCGGTCACGGCCCAGTACTTC
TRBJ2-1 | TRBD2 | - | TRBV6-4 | CASSDSSGSYNEQFF | TGTGCCAGCAGTGACTCTAGCGGGAGCTACAATGAGCAGTTCTTC
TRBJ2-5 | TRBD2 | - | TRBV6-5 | CASSLDRGEETQYF | TGTGCCAGCAGTTTAGACCGGGGGGAAGAGACCCAGTACTTC
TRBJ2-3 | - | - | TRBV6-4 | CASSRDSSTDTQYF | TGTGCCAGCAGCCGGGACTCCAGCACAGATACGCAGTATTTT
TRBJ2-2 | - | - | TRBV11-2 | CASSPYIGTKNTGELFF | TGTGCCAGCAGCCCATACATCGGGACAAAGAACACCGGGGAGCTGTTTTTT
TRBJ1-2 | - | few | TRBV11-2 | CASSLVTGAANYGYTF | TGTGCCAGCAGTCTTGTAACGGGGGCGGCTAACTATGGCTACACCTTC
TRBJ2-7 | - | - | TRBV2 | CASSEVYEQYF | TGTGCCAGCAGTGAAGTATACGAGCAGTACTTC
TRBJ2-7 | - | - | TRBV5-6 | CASSLGGDTYEQYF | TGTGCCAGCAGCTTGGGCGGGGATACCTACGAGCAGTACTTC
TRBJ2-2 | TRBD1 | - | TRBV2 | CASKASGGITGELFF | TGTGCCAGCAAAGCGTCAGGGGGTATCACCGGGGAGCTGTTTTTT
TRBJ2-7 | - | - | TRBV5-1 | CASSWEGGYEQYF | TGCGCCAGCAGCTGGGAAGGAGGGTACGAGCAGTACTTC
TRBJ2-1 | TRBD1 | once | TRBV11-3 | CASSLGTGGEQFF | TGTGCCAGCAGCTTAGGGACAGGCGGTGAGCAGTTCTTC
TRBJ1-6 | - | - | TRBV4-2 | CASSQELQGLLGSPLHF | TGTGCCAGCAGCCAAGAGTTACAGGGACTTTTGGGTTCACCCCTCCACTTT
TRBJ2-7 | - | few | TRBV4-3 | CASSPSGVSSLYEQYF | TGCGCCAGCAGCCCGTCTGGGGTCTCCTCCCTCTACGAGCAGTACTTC
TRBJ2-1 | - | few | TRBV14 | CASSQLPVSYNEQFF | TGTGCCAGCAGCCAACTACCCGTCTCCTACAATGAGCAGTTCTTC
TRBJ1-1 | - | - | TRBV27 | CASSLDRREAFF | TGTGCCAGCAGTCTGGACAGACGTGAAGCTTTCTTT
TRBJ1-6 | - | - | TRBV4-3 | CASSQDWRGSSPLHF | TGCGCCAGCAGCCAAGATTGGCGAGGTAGTTCACCCCTCCACTTT
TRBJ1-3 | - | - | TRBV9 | CASSDGGGLGNTIYF | TGTGCCAGCAGCGACGGCGGAGGGCTCGGAAACACCATATATTTT